This TCR beta chain was found in a study of T cell repertoires in cytomegalovirus infection. Study in general: Indications came from public TCR beta signatures; they pointed to CMV infection and to a matching HLA type.

A word on this clonotype: The target antigen is unknown.

The V end lost 3 bases, the J end lost 6 bases, and 9 bases lay between the germline ends. This CDR3 is built from 12 residues. CDR1 is DFQATT and CDR2 is SNEGSKA in the germline V gene (reference sequence). MiXCR was run by TCRdb on the reads, yielding one entry per CDR3 protein. The sample records some 600,000 distinct CDR3 sequences, approximately 25% being singletons. Whole-study findings and limits: It was HLA-C-restricted CMV-specific TCR beta clonotypes that dominated the response ex vivo.

Sequencing was done on a sample of CD8+ T cells from PBMCs. This receptor was taken from a human donor in good health (CMV status not recorded). Some clones in this sample may be carry-over from other donors' samples. The rearrangement uses TRBV20-1 and TRBJ2-1, with D perhaps matching TRBD1 or TRBD2 (6 bases each). CDR3 in DNA: TGCAGTGCTAGCAAGGGGGGCAATGAGCAGTTCTTC. Its translation: CSASKGGNEQFF.